The rows below give T cell receptor beta chains drawn from one sample of a study of blood T cells in healthy people across ages. TCRdb reanalysed the 5' RACE reads using MiXCR and keeps one entry per CDR3 protein. The data contain about 670,000 distinct CDR3 sequences, approximately 52% of them singletons. Material for sequencing was blood. The source is a woman of 80 years or more in good health. Both conserved end residues are part of each CDR3.

J: TRBJ1-1
V: TRBV3-1
CDR3: CASSQGAGAEAFF

J: TRBJ2-1
V: TRBV12-5
CDR3: CASGPSGRAYNEQFF

J: TRBJ2-1
V: TRBV13
CDR3: CASSWGLAGTNEQFF

J: -
V: TRBV2
CDR3: CASKVGREPYNEQYF

J: TRBJ1-1
V: TRBV10-3
CDR3: CAISAGTGRTEAFF

J: TRBJ2-1
V: TRBV11-2
CDR3: CASSFSRGGINEQFF

J: TRBJ1-5
V: TRBV9
CDR3: CASSAGTGTTTQHF

J: TRBJ2-6
V: TRBV20-1
CDR3: CSARDPTRGANVLTF

J: TRBJ2-1
V: TRBV6-5
CDR3: CASSYPGTLYNEQFF

J: TRBJ2-7
V: TRBV10-3
CDR3: CAISDYGEQYF

J: TRBJ2-1
V: TRBV5-1
CDR3: CASSRGQGYRETQFF

J: TRBJ1-2
V: TRBV4-2
CDR3: CASSPPGSLNYGYTF

J: TRBJ2-3
V: TRBV7-2
CDR3: CASSHSISSTDTQYF

J: TRBJ2-3
V: TRBV4-1
CDR3: CASSQLPGQASGNTQYF

J: TRBJ2-6
V: TRBV5-1
CDR3: CASSLTGESGANVLTF

J: TRBJ2-3
V: TRBV7-2
CDR3: CASSKNTDTQYF

J: TRBJ2-2
V: TRBV27
CDR3: CASRGGVNTGELFF

J: TRBJ1-1
V: TRBV24-1
CDR3: CATSDNRQAFF

J: TRBJ1-2
V: TRBV21-1
CDR3: CASSAYRDGYTF

J: TRBJ2-5
V: TRBV20-1
CDR3: CSARGGPQETQYF

J: -
V: TRBV2
CDR3: CASRTPDLALNEQYF

J: TRBJ1-5
V: TRBV6-6
CDR3: CASSYLTGPGQPQHF

J: TRBJ1-1
V: TRBV6-7
CDR3: CASSRKAGPEAFF

J: -
V: TRBV27
CDR3: CASSLIGQGTYEQYF

J: TRBJ2-1
V: TRBV12-3/TRBV12-4
CDR3: CASSSQYRGTYNEQFF

J: TRBJ2-1
V: TRBV2
CDR3: CASSEREWNEQFF

J: TRBJ2-7
V: TRBV12-3/TRBV12-4
CDR3: CASSRLAGRDQYF

J: TRBJ2-1
V: TRBV5-1
CDR3: CASSSPRPGGQPYNEQFF

J: TRBJ2-5
V: TRBV2
CDR3: CASMPRGQETQYF

J: TRBJ2-1
V: TRBV6-1
CDR3: CASTKAELSSYNEQFF

J: TRBJ2-7
V: TRBV13
CDR3: CASSLEQGGSYEQYF

J: TRBJ2-3
V: TRBV20-1
CDR3: CSAKGSLSTDTQYF

J: TRBJ2-1
V: TRBV7-2
CDR3: CASSNQGDGNEQFF

J: TRBJ2-2
V: TRBV30
CDR3: CAWSVGRVNTGELFF

J: TRBJ1-5
V: TRBV2
CDR3: CASRGGTGRRNQPQHF

J: TRBJ1-1
V: TRBV3-1
CDR3: CASSGGFSGVTEAFF

J: TRBJ2-1
V: TRBV15
CDR3: CATSRDSGSTGNEQFF

J: TRBJ2-1
V: TRBV4-1
CDR3: CASSPPSGGAQNEQFF

J: TRBJ2-7
V: TRBV6-5
CDR3: CASSYGGTRAPYEQYF

J: TRBJ2-1
V: TRBV12-3/TRBV12-4
CDR3: CATEPLHRSYNEQFF

J: TRBJ2-7
V: TRBV7-8
CDR3: CASSSREGASSYEQYF

J: TRBJ2-5
V: TRBV25-1
CDR3: CASSESARSTGETQYF

J: TRBJ1-1
V: TRBV20-1
CDR3: CSALRSAGDTEAFF

J: TRBJ2-7
V: TRBV11-2
CDR3: CASSGQDSSEQYF

J: TRBJ2-3
V: TRBV7-6
CDR3: CASSSWTGGADTQYF

J: TRBJ1-5
V: TRBV6-6
CDR3: CASSFIRGDQPQHF

J: TRBJ2-7
V: TRBV10-3
CDR3: CAISRTGYYEQYF

J: TRBJ2-3
V: TRBV12-3/TRBV12-4
CDR3: CASSLRTSGNTDTQYF

J: -
V: TRBV20-1
CDR3: CSTSASGSLYNEQYF

J: TRBJ2-2
V: TRBV10-3
CDR3: CAIWRDPGELFF

J: TRBJ2-1
V: TRBV20-1
CDR3: CSAKSLTGTIYNEQFF

J: TRBJ2-5
V: TRBV6-5
CDR3: CAFTLEQYF

J: TRBJ2-7
V: TRBV20-1
CDR3: CSASLQTRAYEQYF